These 27 T cell receptor beta chains originate from one sample sequenced in a study of EBV T-cell therapy then PD-1 blockade in nasopharyngeal carcinoma. Their cognate antigens are unknown. Sequencing used immunoSEQ multiplex PCR; TCRdb keeps in-frame clones, though not all of them. This table has under 30,000 clones, approximately 84% appearing once. The treatment here: AdE1-LMPpoly-expanded autologous EBV-specific T-cell therapy followed by anti-PD-1 nivolumab. The sample in question was CD8+ T cells from blood, obtained between days 50 and 65 from a patient whose treatment included autologous EBV-specific T cells and nivolumab. These receptors were collected from a man aged 35-49 years with nasopharyngeal carcinoma.

The table lists this clone with a few counts. The chain has TRBV5-1 and TRBJ2-3; 8 positions agree with TRBD2. Germline CDR1 and CDR2: SGHRS and YFSETQ. With 0 bases clipped from V and 5 bases from J, the junction kept 5 bases outside the gene matches. The CDR3 extends over 15 amino acids. The CDR3 loop is CASSLEGLDLDTQYF. The CDR3, as DNA: TGCGCCAGCAGCTTGGAGGGACTAGACCTAGATACGCAGTATTTT.

This clone was seen just once. The chain has TRBV9 and TRBJ1-2; the D is unclear. Trimming took 5 bases from V and 7 from J, leaving 6 bases between them. CDR3 length: 10 residues. The germline V gene encodes CDR1 SGDLS and CDR2 YYNGEE. The CDR3 bases are TGTGCCAGCAGGGGATCTGGCTACACCTTC. It yields the protein CASRGSGYTF.

This clone has ten or more counts. The chain employs TRBV9 and TRBJ1-2; D ambiguous. The CDR3 runs 14 residues. CDR1 is SGDLS and CDR2 is YYNGEE in the germline V gene. Deletions cut 0 bases from V and 8 bases from J, with 14 bases between. CDR3 sequence reads: CASSVDGAGEGYTF. CDR3 nucleotide sequence: TGTGCCAGCAGCGTAGATGGAGCCGGGGAAGGCTACACCTTC. Drawing the rest from reference TRBV9 and TRBJ1-2, the complete variable domain is DSGVTQTPKHLITATGQRVTLRCSPRSGDLSVYWYQQSLDQGLQFLIQYYNGEERAKGNILERFSAQQFPDLHSELNLSSLELGDSALYFCASSVDGAGEGYTFGSGTRLTVV.

This clone has only a few counts. J is TRBJ2-7 and V is TRBV7-9, with 10 bases lining up with TRBD1. The CDR3 is 15 amino acids. Trimming took 0 bases from V and 2 from J; bases not matched to a gene: 1. Germline CDR1 reads SEHNR; CDR2 reads FQNEAQ (reference sequence). The CDR3: CASSLAGTGAYEQYF. The CDR3 DNA follows: TGTGCCAGCAGCTTAGCCGGGACAGGGGCCTACGAGCAGTACTTC. The entire variable domain, with the rest obtained from reference TRBV7-9 and TRBJ2-7, is as follows: DTGVSQNPRHKITKRGQNVTFRCDPISEHNRLYWYRQTLGQGPEFLTYFQNEAQLEKSRLLSDRFSAERPKGSFSTLEIQRTEQGDSAMYLCASSLAGTGAYEQYFGPGTRLTVT.

Concerning this clone itself: At the DNA level, this CDR3 is encoded by other sequences in the same sample as well. The DNA for the CDR3 is TGCGCCAGCAGCCAAGATAGAGTCCGGTACGAGCAGTACTTC. Amino acids: CASSQDRVRYEQYF. The genes are TRBV4-3 and TRBJ2-7; the D is unclear. V gave up 0 bases and J gave up 4 bases, with 10 bases separating them. The germline V gene has CDR1 LGHNA and CDR2 YSLEER. The CDR3 has 14 amino acids.

The chain links TRBV4-2 to TRBJ2-3; tentatively, D is TRBD2 (5 bases). V lost 0 bases, J lost 3 bases, and 7 bases lay in between. This CDR3 region has 14 residues. Germline V lookup: CDR1 LGHNA, CDR2 YNFKEQ. The CDR3 spells CASSQETSTDTQYF. The CDR3 DNA reads as TGTGCCAGCAGCCAAGAAACTAGTACAGATACGCAGTATTTT.

The chain carries TRBV7-8 and TRBJ1-2; D call uncertain. The V gene's germline CDR1 is SGHVS and CDR2 FQNEAQ. Trimming removed 5 bases at V and 5 bases at J, with 15 bases between. This CDR3 comprises 14 residues. The CDR3 sequence: CASSTRAGIYGYTF. DNA for the CDR3: TGTGCCAGCAGCACAAGGGCGGGGATTTATGGCTACACCTTC.

The rearrangement links TRBV4-3 to TRBJ1-5; 8 bases map to TRBD1. Trimming took 0 bases from V and 5 from J; bases not matched to a gene: 12. This CDR3 region has 18 residues. Germline V CDR1 and CDR2: LGHNA, YSLEER. The CDR3 is CASSQDLADREEDQPQHF. The CDR3 DNA reads as TGCGCCAGCAGCCAAGATCTGGCGGACAGGGAGGAAGATCAGCCCCAGCATTTT.

The rearrangement uses TRBV28 and TRBJ2-1; 8 bases agree with TRBD2. Trimming took 3 bases from V and 0 from J; bases not matched to a gene: 4. The CDR3 spans 16 residues. CDR1 MDHEN and CDR2 SYDVKM come from the germline V gene. The CDR3 coding sequence is TGTGCCAGCAGTTTCACCCTAGCGGGCTCCTACAATGAGCAGTTCTTC. This encodes CASSFTLAGSYNEQFF.

This chain's CDR3 is CASSWSWDRGSYEQYF. CDR3 DNA sequence: TGTGCCAGCAGTTGGTCGTGGGACAGGGGATCCTACGAGCAGTACTTC. V gene TRBV28 combines with J gene TRBJ2-7; 10 positions match TRBD1. Germline assignment: CDR1 MDHEN and CDR2 SYDVKM. The trim removed 4 bases at V and 1 base at J, leaving 7 bases unmatched. This CDR3 comprises 16 residues. Variable domain in full (rest from reference TRBV28 and TRBJ2-7): DVKVTQSSRYLVKRTGEKVFLECVQDMDHENMFWYRQDPGLGLRLIYFSYDVKMKEKGDIPEGYSVSREKKERFSLILESASTNQTSMYLCASSWSWDRGSYEQYFGPGTRLTVT.

Written as DNA, the CDR3 is TGTGCCAGCAGCTCAAAACCCAAGGGCGAGCAGTACTTC. Translated: CASSSKPKGEQYF. The chain links TRBV7-6 to TRBJ2-7; D gene unclear. This CDR3 has 13 residues. CDR1 SGHVS and CDR2 FNYEAQ come from the germline V gene. The V gene lost 4 bases and the J gene lost 6 bases, with 13 bases spanning the gap.

The chain is built from TRBV28 and TRBJ1-1, with D tentatively TRBD1 (6 bases). CDR3 length: 11 amino acids. The germline V gene encodes CDR1 MDHEN and CDR2 SYDVKM. V lost 5 bases to trimming and J lost 11 bases, with 12 bases between them. For the CDR3, the DNA is TGTGCCAGCAGTGTGGGGGCTTTGGCTTTCTTT. As protein: CASSVGALAFF.

This chain joins TRBV15 and TRBJ2-3; D unresolved. The CDR3 spans 14 residues. Germline V lookup: CDR1 LNHNV, CDR2 YYDKDF (reference sequence). V shed 0 bases and J shed 4 bases, with 8 bases lying between them. The CDR3 loop reads CATSRESRSDTQYF. The CDR3 coding sequence is TGTGCCACCAGCAGAGAGTCTAGATCAGATACGCAGTATTTT.

V and J are TRBV3-1 (or the pseudogene TRBV3-2) and TRBJ2-1; maybe TRBD2 (6 bases). The CDR3 runs 14 residues. Trimming cost V 1 base and J 3 bases, with 7 bases left between them. The V gene's germline CDR1 is LGHDT and CDR2 YNNKEL (reference sequence). CDR3 sequence: CASSQGRDYNEQFF. CDR3 nucleotide sequence: TGTGCCAGCAGCCAAGGGAGGGACTACAATGAGCAGTTCTTC.

The J gene is TRBJ2-7, the V gene TRBV28; D gene ambiguous. From germline, CDR1 is MDHEN and CDR2 SYDVKM. The V end lost 3 bases, the J end lost 9 bases, and 9 bases lay between the germline ends. The CDR3 spans 11 residues. The CDR3 DNA is TGTGCCAGCAGTTTTCTCCTGGGGCAGTACTTC. Translation gives CASSFLLGQYF.

J is TRBJ2-7 and V is TRBV12-3 or TRBV12-4; no clear D. CDR3 length: 12 residues. Trimming left V 6 bases short and J 4 bases short, with 10 bases between. Written as DNA, the CDR3 is TGTGCCAGCAGACGCGGCCCGTACGAGCAGTACTTC. Translation gives CASRRGPYEQYF.

The rearrangement links TRBV12-5 to TRBJ2-2; D is perhaps TRBD1 (5 bases). The ends were cut back, 4 bases at V and 2 bases at J, with 11 bases in the middle. The CDR3 sequence is 15 residues long. Germline CDR1 reads LGHNT; CDR2 reads FRNRAP. The CDR3 loop is CASGSTDSNTGELFF. CDR3 nucleotides: TGTGCTAGTGGTTCAACAGACAGCAACACCGGGGAGCTGTTTTTT.

The chain recombines TRBV27 with TRBJ2-7; 7 bases map to TRBD1. CDR1 and CDR2 (germline): MNHEY, SMNVEV (reference sequence). CDR3 length: 14 residues. V shed 1 base, J shed 3 bases, and the junction held 3 bases outside the gene matches. DNA for the CDR3: TGTGCCAGCAGTTTATGGGCAGGGGGCTACGAGCAGTACTTC. Protein sequence: CASSLWAGGYEQYF.

The table lists this clone with a count of one. The chain links TRBV7-9 to TRBJ2-7; 10 bases line up with TRBD1. With 1 base clipped from V and 7 bases from J, the junction kept 4 bases outside the gene matches. Germline V gene lookup returns CDR1 SEHNR and CDR2 FQNEAQ (reference sequence). The CDR3 consists of 14 residues. The CDR3 bases are TGTGCCAGCAGCTTAGGACAGGGGGCGCTTGAGCAGTACTTC. Amino acids: CASSLGQGALEQYF.

V usage is TRBV4-2 and J usage is TRBJ2-5; 9 bases are shared with TRBD1. V dropped 8 bases and J dropped 5; count of bases not matched to a gene: 12. Looked up from germline, CDR1 is LGHNA and CDR2 is YNFKEQ. The CDR3 spans 15 residues. Written as DNA, the CDR3 is TGTGCCAGCTCTCGCCGGGACAGGGTATTGGAGACCCAGTACTTC. It specifies CASSRRDRVLETQYF.

The chain recombines TRBV7-3 with TRBJ2-3, with D possibly TRBD2 on 7 matching bases. The germline V gene has CDR1 SGHTA and CDR2 FQGTGA. This CDR3 is 16 amino acids long. V was cut by 1 base and J by 14 bases, with 25 bases left in between. The CDR3 loop is CASSLNAGAIPWAWYF. The DNA for the CDR3 is TGTGCCAGCAGCTTAAATGCGGGGGCGATCCCTTGGGCATGGTATTTT.

V and J are TRBV7-8 and TRBJ1-4; TRBD1 matches at 10 bases. Trimming cost V 5 bases and J 7 bases; bases outside gene matches: 7. This CDR3 has 15 residues. Germline CDR1 is SGHVS and CDR2 is FQNEAQ. The CDR3 here is CASSRSRDRGEKLFF. CDR3 in DNA: TGTGCCAGCAGCAGAAGTCGGGACAGGGGTGAAAAACTGTTTTTT. The entire variable domain, with the rest obtained from reference TRBV7-8 and TRBJ1-4, is as follows: GAGVSQSPRYKVAKRGQDVALRCDPISGHVSLFWYQQALGQGPEFLTYFQNEAQLDKSGLPSDRFFAERPEGSVSTLKIQRTQQEDSAVYLCASSRSRDRGEKLFFGSGTQLSVL.

The chain carries TRBV4-3 and TRBJ2-1, with D perhaps matching TRBD2 (5 bases). Trimming cost V 2 bases and J 0 bases, with 14 bases left between them. Germline lookup yields CDR1 LGHNA and CDR2 YSLEER. CDR3 length equals 17 residues. This CDR3 reads CASSQPILGSSYNEQFF. The CDR3 DNA follows: TGCGCCAGCAGCCAACCCATATTGGGGAGCTCCTACAATGAGCAGTTCTTC.

The chain couples TRBV3-1 (or the pseudogene TRBV3-2) to TRBJ2-7, with 8 bases lining up with TRBD1. V trimming: 3 bases; J trimming: 3 bases; junction bases outside the gene matches: 7. This CDR3 contains 15 residues. Germline loops: CDR1 LGHDT, CDR2 YNNKEL (reference sequence). Here the CDR3 reads CASSHGGTGHYEQYF. Here the CDR3 DNA reads TGTGCCAGCAGCCATGGTGGGACAGGTCACTACGAGCAGTACTTC.

The rearrangement joins TRBV29-1 to TRBJ1-2; TRBD1 agrees at 10 bases. After removal of 6 bases from V and 3 bases from J, the junction contained 4 bases not matched to a gene. The CDR3 consists of 13 residues. The germline gives CDR1 SQVTM, CDR2 ANQGSEA. For the CDR3, the DNA is TGCAGCGTACCGACAGGGGGCGACTATGGCTACACCTTC. Translating gives CSVPTGGDYGYTF.

This rearrangement joins TRBV9 to TRBJ1-2; D call uncertain. The CDR3 loop spans 10 amino acids. V dropped 7 bases and J dropped 8 bases, with 9 bases sitting between them. Per germline, CDR1 SGDLS and CDR2 YYNGEE. The DNA for the CDR3 is TGTGCCAGCTCAAGTCGAGGCTACACCTTC. The encoded protein is CASSSRGYTF.

CDR3 amino acids: CASRPTPGQYTGELFF. The CDR3 nucleotides are TGCGCCAGCAGACCAACTCCGGGACAGTACACCGGGGAGCTGTTTTTT. The chain has TRBV5-1 and TRBJ2-2, with TRBD1 matching 7 bases. Germline lookup yields CDR1 SGHRS and CDR2 YFSETQ. The CDR3 totals 16 residues. Unmatched junction bases numbered 10, after V lost 5 bases and J lost 3 bases.